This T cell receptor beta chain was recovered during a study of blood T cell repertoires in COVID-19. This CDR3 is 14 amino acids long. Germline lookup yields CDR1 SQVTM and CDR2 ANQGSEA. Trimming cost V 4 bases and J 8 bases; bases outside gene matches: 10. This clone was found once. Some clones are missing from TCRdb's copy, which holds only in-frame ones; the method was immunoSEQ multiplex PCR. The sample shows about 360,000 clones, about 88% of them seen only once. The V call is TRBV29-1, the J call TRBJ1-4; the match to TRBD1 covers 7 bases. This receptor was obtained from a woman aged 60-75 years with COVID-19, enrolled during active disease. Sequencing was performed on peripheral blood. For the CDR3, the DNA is TGCAGCGTTGCCGACCCAGGGGGGTTGGAAAAACTGTTTTTT. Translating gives CSVADPGGLEKLFF.